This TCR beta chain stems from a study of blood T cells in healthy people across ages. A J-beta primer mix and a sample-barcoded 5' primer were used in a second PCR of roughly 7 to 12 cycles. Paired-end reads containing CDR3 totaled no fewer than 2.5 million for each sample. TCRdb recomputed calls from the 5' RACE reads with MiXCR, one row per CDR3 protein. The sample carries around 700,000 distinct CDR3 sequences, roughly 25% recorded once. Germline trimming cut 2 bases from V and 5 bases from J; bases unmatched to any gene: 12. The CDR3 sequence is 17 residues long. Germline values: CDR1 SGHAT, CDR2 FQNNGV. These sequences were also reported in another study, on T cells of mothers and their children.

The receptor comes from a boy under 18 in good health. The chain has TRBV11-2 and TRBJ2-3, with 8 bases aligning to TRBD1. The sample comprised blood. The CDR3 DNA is TGTGCCAGCAGCTTATTATCCGGACAGGGTTTTATAGATACGCAGTATTTT. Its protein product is CASSLLSGQGFIDTQYF.